The 2 T cell receptor beta chains given below trace back to one sample, sequenced in a study of OX40 agonist ivuxolimab in advanced cancers. Method: immunoSEQ multiplex PCR; TCRdb's copy keeps in-frame clones and lacks some. The table has about 27,000 clones, 81% seen once. The material sequenced was CD4+ or CD8+ T cells sorted from blood, taken in a trial of the OX40 agonist ivuxolimab. Receptors originate from an adult with an advanced solid tumor such as melanoma, head and neck, liver or kidney cancer.

This chain connects TRBV5-6 to TRBJ1-6, with D maybe TRBD1 (5 bases). Trimming shortened V by 3 bases and J by 7 bases, and 14 bases separated the two germline ends. The CDR3 has 15 residues. Germline CDR1 SGHDT, CDR2 YYEEEE. The CDR3 DNA is TGTGCCAGCAGCTCCACGCCAGGGTCGAATTCACCCCTCCACTTT. It yields the protein CASSSTPGSNSPLHF. The variable domain in full, completed from reference TRBV5-6 and TRBJ1-6, reads DAGVTQSPTHLIKTRGQQVTLRCSPKSGHDTVSWYQQALGQGPQFIFQYYEEEERQRGNFPDRFSGHQFPNYSSELNVNALLLGDSALYLCASSSTPGSNSPLHFGNGTRLTVT.

The chain has TRBV19 and TRBJ1-1, with D unresolved. CDR3 size: 14 residues. V was shortened by 5 bases and J by 5 bases, with 15 bases between the two germline ends. Germline V gene data show CDR1 as LNHDA and CDR2 as SQIVND (reference sequence). CDR3 residues: CASSGTPQGTEAFF. The DNA for the CDR3 is TGTGCCAGTAGTGGAACTCCCCAAGGGACTGAAGCTTTCTTT.